The subject of this entry is one TCR beta chain. This specimen belongs to a study of blood T cell repertoires in COVID-19. The method was immunoSEQ multiplex PCR; TCRdb's version includes in-frame clones alone and lacks a portion of them. The table has about 220,000 clones, about 86% seen once. Germline lookup yields CDR1 KGHDR and CDR2 SFDVKD. V shed 4 bases, J shed 0 bases, and the junction held 8 bases outside the gene matches. The CDR3 contains 17 residues. The chain joins TRBV24-1 to TRBJ2-3, with TRBD1 identical over 8 bases. This sequence originates from a woman between 45 and 65 years old with acute COVID-19. The sequenced material came from PBMCs or T cells enriched from blood (not recorded which). Written as DNA, the CDR3 is TGTGCCACCAGTGAATTGACGACAGGGGCTAGCACAGATACGCAGTATTTT. Protein product: CATSELTTGASTDTQYF.